The 21 T cell receptor beta chains listed next were all sequenced from one sample in a study of cytomegalovirus exposure and HLA in healthy donors. With 60 Vbeta and 13 Jbeta primers, the PCR was carried out. Here immunoSEQ multiplex PCR was the method, and the copy in TCRdb shows in-frame clones only, minus some. The sample lists around 150,000 clones; about 9.1% were seen once. Sequenced material: PBMCs. Source of these receptors: a woman aged 40 to 50 in good health and CMV-seropositive.

This clone occurred a few times. This rearrangement joins TRBV6-1 to TRBJ2-2; D call uncertain. The CDR3 covers 12 residues. Trimming left V 5 bases short and J 5 bases short, with 6 bases between. Germline V gives CDR1 MNHNS, CDR2 SASEGT. The CDR3 DNA reads as TGTGCCAGCAGTTCGTTGACCGGGGAGCTGTTTTTT. Translating gives CASSSLTGELFF.

This rearrangement joins TRBV18 to TRBJ2-5, with TRBD2 identical over 8 bases. The junction had 4 bases not matched to a gene; V was cut back by 6 bases and J by 1 base. The CDR3 consists of 14 residues. CDR1 is KGHSH and CDR2 is LQKENI in the germline V gene. The CDR3 reads CASSRGGLQETQYF. The CDR3 DNA reads TGTGCCAGCTCCCGGGGGGGCCTCCAAGAGACCCAGTACTTC. Full variable domain (remainder filled in from reference TRBV18 and TRBJ2-5): NAGVMQNPRHLVRRRGQEARLRCSPMKGHSHVYWYRQLPEEGLKFMVYLQKENIIDESGMPKERFSAEFPKEGPSILRIQQVVRGDSAAYFCASSRGGLQETQYFGPGTRLLVL.

CDR3 DNA: TGTGCCAGCAGCGTCGGGCAGGGGGAGGAAAAACTGTTTTTT. As protein: CASSVGQGEEKLFF. V gene TRBV7-9 combines with J gene TRBJ1-4; 7 bases match TRBD1. The junction had 8 bases not matched to a gene; V was cut back by 5 bases and J by 8 bases. Per germline, CDR1 SEHNR and CDR2 FQNEAQ (reference sequence). This CDR3 contains 14 residues.

This clone was seen a few times. The CDR3 spells CASSFFPTGGPTEAFF. The DNA for the CDR3 is TGTGCCAGCAGCTTCTTCCCGACAGGGGGCCCCACTGAAGCTTTCTTT. V usage is TRBV11-2 and J usage is TRBJ1-1, with 10 positions matching TRBD1. Germline V gives CDR1 SGHAT, CDR2 FQNNGV. This CDR3 contains 16 residues. Trimming cost V 3 bases and J 4 bases; bases outside gene matches: 8.

This clone was recorded a few times. The CDR3 nucleotides are TGTGCCAGCAGCCCGCAGAGGGGGGGCCAACAAGGGGAGCAGTACTTC. Protein: CASSPQRGGQQGEQYF. The chain is built from TRBV9 and TRBJ2-7, with a weak D call TRBD2 (7 bases). The CDR3 has 16 residues. V dropped 4 bases and J dropped 7 bases, with 24 bases sitting between them. The germline V gene has CDR1 SGDLS and CDR2 YYNGEE.

The sample holds a few counts of this clone. This chain uses TRBV2 with TRBJ1-5; 8 bases are shared with TRBD1. Germline trimming cut 1 base from V and 6 bases from J; bases unmatched to any gene: 11. Germline lookup yields CDR1 SNHLY and CDR2 FYNNEI. This CDR3 has 17 residues. The CDR3 DNA follows: TGTGCCAGCAGTGAAGGTTTAGGCAGGGGGCATCGTCAGCCCCAGCATTTT. Translating gives CASSEGLGRGHRQPQHF.

The rearrangement links TRBV2 to TRBJ2-5; maybe TRBD1 (5 bases). Germline values: CDR1 SNHLY, CDR2 FYNNEI. V dropped 7 bases and J dropped 4 bases, with 16 bases sitting between them. The CDR3 is 14 amino acids. CDR3 coding DNA: TGTGCCAGCAAGGATAAGGGGTTTGGAGAGACCCAGTACTTC. Translation: CASKDKGFGETQYF.

CDR3 loop: CASSPPLQGSGPLHF. CDR3 coding DNA: TGTGCCAGCTCACCACCTTTACAGGGGAGCGGACCCCTCCACTTT. The chain uses TRBV18 and TRBJ1-6, with 7 bases fitting TRBD1. With 0 bases clipped from V and 12 bases from J, the junction kept 8 bases outside the gene matches. CDR1 and CDR2 from the germline V gene are KGHSH and LQKENI. The length of the CDR3 is 15 residues. The whole variable domain, filled in from reference TRBV18 and TRBJ1-6, reads NAGVMQNPRHLVRRRGQEARLRCSPMKGHSHVYWYRQLPEEGLKFMVYLQKENIIDESGMPKERFSAEFPKEGPSILRIQQVVRGDSAAYFCASSPPLQGSGPLHFGNGTRLTVT.

In this sample, this clone turned up a few times. The V gene is TRBV5-1, the J gene TRBJ2-3; D remains ambiguous. This CDR3 has 14 residues. Trimming took off 0 bases at V and 0 bases at J, with 5 bases between the two ends. The V gene's germline CDR1 is SGHRS and CDR2 YFSETQ. The CDR3 sequence is CASSLETSTDTQYF. CDR3 DNA sequence: TGCGCCAGCAGCTTGGAAACTAGCACAGATACGCAGTATTTT. The variable domain in full, completed from reference TRBV5-1 and TRBJ2-3, reads KAGVTQTPRYLIKTRGQQVTLSCSPISGHRSVSWYQQTPGQGLQFLFEYFSETQRNKGNFPGRFSGRQFSNSRSEMNVSTLELGDSALYLCASSLETSTDTQYFGPGTRLTVL.

This clone was found a few times. The chain combines TRBV14 with TRBJ2-3; D perhaps matches TRBD1 (5 bases). Trimming stripped 0 bases from V and 7 bases from J, with 11 bases between. CDR3 length: 14 residues. The V gene's germline CDR1 is SGHDN and CDR2 FVKESK. The CDR3 DNA reads TGTGCCAGCAGCCAAGATCTGCAGGGCTATACGCAGTATTTT. Translated: CASSQDLQGYTQYF.

This clone turned up a few times. This chain links TRBV5-4 with TRBJ2-5, with TRBD1 identical over 8 bases. Unmatched junction bases numbered 9, after V lost 4 bases and J lost 7 bases. The CDR3 is made up of 14 amino acids. Germline CDR1 and CDR2: SGHNT and YYREEE (reference sequence). DNA of the CDR3: TGTGCCAGCAGCGAGGGACAGGCCGGGGGGACCCAGTACTTC. Amino acids: CASSEGQAGGTQYF.

A single count supports this clone. The J gene is TRBJ1-2, the V gene TRBV11-2; D is undetermined. In germline, CDR1 is SGHAT, CDR2 FQNNGV. The length of the CDR3 is 15 residues. V lost 9 bases, J lost 2 bases, and 19 bases lay in between. The CDR3 spells CASSSRASGNYGYTF. In DNA form, the CDR3 reads TGTGCCAGTTCCTCCCGGGCTTCGGGGAACTATGGCTACACCTTC.

The chain links TRBV2 to TRBJ2-5; 10 nucleotides line up with TRBD2. This CDR3 is built from 13 residues. Per germline, CDR1 SNHLY and CDR2 FYNNEI. Germline trimming cut 10 bases from V and 2 bases from J; bases unmatched to any gene: 4. The chain's CDR3 is CAIGLAEQETQYF. CDR3 DNA: TGTGCCATCGGACTAGCGGAGCAAGAGACCCAGTACTTC.

The V call is TRBV9, the J call TRBJ1-2, with no clear D. This CDR3 is built from 13 residues. Germline V CDR1 and CDR2: SGDLS, YYNGEE. Trimming took off 3 bases at V and 6 bases at J, with 12 bases between the two ends. The CDR3 is CASSESEWDGYTF. The CDR3 DNA reads as TGTGCCAGCAGCGAATCGGAGTGGGATGGCTACACCTTC.

This rearrangement joins TRBV5-1 to TRBJ1-1; D is unclear. Trimming stripped 2 bases from V and 3 bases from J, with 8 bases between. There are 13 residues in the CDR3. Germline values: CDR1 SGHRS, CDR2 YFSETQ. This chain's CDR3 is CASSFQTYTEAFF. In DNA form, the CDR3 reads TGCGCCAGCAGCTTCCAGACTTACACTGAAGCTTTCTTT.

The CDR3 DNA reads TGTGCCAGCAGTGAAGCGCCCTGGATTACTACTGAATCACCCCTCCACTTT. Translating gives CASSEAPWITTESPLHF. V and J are TRBV2 and TRBJ1-6; no clear D gene. Germline-derived CDR1 and CDR2 are SNHLY and FYNNEI. The CDR3 contains 17 residues. The germline V and J ends were trimmed by 0 bases and 10 bases, with 19 bases remaining between them.

The V call is TRBV6-4, the J call TRBJ1-5; 7 bases align to TRBD1. This CDR3 is built from 17 residues. The V gene's germline CDR1 is MRHNA and CDR2 SNTAGT. After removal of 4 bases from V and 0 bases from J, the junction contained 9 bases not matched to a gene. The CDR3 protein is CASSGPDRIDSNQPQHF. CDR3 DNA sequence: TGTGCCAGCAGTGGCCCGGACAGGATCGATAGCAATCAGCCCCAGCATTTT.

This clone was seen a few times. The chain's CDR3 is CASSLSRTTYNEQFF. CDR3 in DNA: TGCGCCAGCAGCTTGAGCAGGACAACCTACAATGAGCAGTTCTTC. V and J are TRBV5-1 and TRBJ2-1, with D possibly TRBD1 on 5 matching bases. Germline lookup yields CDR1 SGHRS and CDR2 YFSETQ. Trimming took off 1 base at V and 2 bases at J, with 10 bases between the two ends. CDR3 size: 15 residues. The whole variable domain, remainder taken from reference TRBV5-1 and TRBJ2-1, is KAGVTQTPRYLIKTRGQQVTLSCSPISGHRSVSWYQQTPGQGLQFLFEYFSETQRNKGNFPGRFSGRQFSNSRSEMNVSTLELGDSALYLCASSLSRTTYNEQFFGPGTRLTVL.

J is TRBJ2-2 and V is TRBV6-5; tentative D call: TRBD2 (6 bases). The CDR3 contains 13 residues. Trimming removed 1 base from V and 10 bases from J, with 10 bases in between. Germline V CDR1 and CDR2: MNHEY, SVGAGI. The CDR3 reads CASSYWRGSELFF. Here the CDR3 DNA reads TGTGCCAGCAGTTACTGGCGGGGTTCGGAGCTGTTTTTT.

The chain joins TRBV20-1 to TRBJ2-7, with 7 nucleotides matching TRBD1. V gave up 4 bases and J gave up 7 bases; unmatched junction bases: 4. The CDR3 covers 11 residues. Germline CDR1 is DFQATT and CDR2 is SNEGSKA (reference sequence). CDR3 DNA: TGCAGTGCTAAGACAGGGTCTGAGCAGTACTTC. Its protein is CSAKTGSEQYF.

This clone was seen a handful of times. This chain connects TRBV14 to TRBJ1-2; the match to TRBD1 covers 8 bases. J gave up 9 bases and V 0 bases, and 9 bases lay outside the gene matches. This CDR3 region has 15 residues. Germline CDR1 is SGHDN and CDR2 is FVKESK. CDR3 sequence: CASSQEISQGASYTF. CDR3 nucleotides: TGTGCCAGCAGCCAAGAAATTAGTCAGGGGGCGAGCTACACCTTC.